This entry describes one TCR beta chain. This sample stems from a study of T cell responses to AZD1222 COVID-19 vaccine. The data were produced by immunoSEQ multiplex PCR, yet TCRdb's version contains in-frame clones alone and is incomplete. The table shows 200,000 to 250,000 clones, with 93% occurring only once. CDR3 length: 15 residues. Looked up from germline, CDR1 is SGHTS and CDR2 is YDEGEE. V was trimmed by 4 bases and J by 2 bases, leaving 15 bases between them. The TCR originated in an adult in good health. The sample here was peripheral blood, taken on day 0 of MenACWY control vaccination. The chain employs TRBV5-8 and TRBJ1-2; D uncertain. The chain's CDR3 is CASSPDTSNNYGYTF. The CDR3 DNA reads as TGTGCCAGCAGCCCAGACACCTCTAACAACTATGGCTACACCTTC.